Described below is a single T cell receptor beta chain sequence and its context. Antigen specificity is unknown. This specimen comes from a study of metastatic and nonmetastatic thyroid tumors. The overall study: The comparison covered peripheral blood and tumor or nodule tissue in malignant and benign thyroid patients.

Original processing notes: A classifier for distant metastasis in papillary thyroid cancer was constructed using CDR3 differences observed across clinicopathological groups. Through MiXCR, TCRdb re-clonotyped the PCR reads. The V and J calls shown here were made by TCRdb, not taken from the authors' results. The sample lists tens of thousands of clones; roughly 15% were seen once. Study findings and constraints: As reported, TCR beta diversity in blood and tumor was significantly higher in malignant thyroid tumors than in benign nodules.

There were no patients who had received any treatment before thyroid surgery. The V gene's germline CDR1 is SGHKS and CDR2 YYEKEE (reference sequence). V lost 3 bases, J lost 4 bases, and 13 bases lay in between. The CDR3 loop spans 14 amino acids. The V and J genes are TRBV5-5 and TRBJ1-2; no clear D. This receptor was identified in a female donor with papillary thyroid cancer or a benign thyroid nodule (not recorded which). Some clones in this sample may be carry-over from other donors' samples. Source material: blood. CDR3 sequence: CASSSLGVTYGYTF. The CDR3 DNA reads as TGTGCCAGCAGCTCTCTGGGAGTCACCTATGGCTACACCTTC.